This T cell receptor (beta chain) was sequenced for a study of T cell responses to AZD1222 COVID-19 vaccine. General study points: The study found Spike-specific TCR breadth and depth rose after two AZD1222 doses.

Germline V gene lookup returns CDR1 SGHTA and CDR2 FQGNSA. Trimming took 5 bases from V and 3 from J, leaving 10 bases between them. The CDR3 contains 13 residues. The method was immunoSEQ multiplex PCR; TCRdb's version includes in-frame clones alone and lacks a portion of them. The data contain some 120,000 clones, about 87% of them singletons. Remarks on this clone: Its antigen remains unknown.

The source was peripheral blood, collected on day 0 of AZD1222 vaccination. The origin of this receptor is an adult in good health. The chain couples TRBV7-2 to TRBJ2-5; D is unclear. CDR3 sequence reads: CASSRSGKETQYF. For the CDR3, the DNA is TGTGCCAGCAGCCGCTCCGGTAAAGAGACCCAGTACTTC.